A selection of T cell receptor beta chains follows, all from one sample in a study of blood T cell repertoires in COVID-19. Using immunoSEQ multiplex PCR, the repertoire was profiled, and TCRdb retains in-frame clones only, with some absent. In the table there are about 97,000 clones, approximately 90% of which are singletons. Sequenced: peripheral blood. These receptors came from a man over 45 with acute or convalescent COVID-19. Both conserved end residues are part of each CDR3. Each record gives: J gene, V gene, clone size, D gene, CDR3 DNA, CDR3 protein. The D gene is left open where the match is weak. Part of the rows lack a size; the others show once, few, many or a class for expanded clones.

J: TRBJ2-2
V: TRBV5-8
size: -
D: -
DNA: TGTGCCAGCAGCTTGGCCCAAACAGAACCCGGGGAGCTGTTTTTT
CDR3: CASSLAQTEPGELFF

J: TRBJ1-1
V: TRBV4-3
size: -
D: TRBD1
DNA: TGCGCCAGCAGCCTCCGGGACAGGGGGCTGGGAACTGAAGCTTTCTTT
CDR3: CASSLRDRGLGTEAFF

J: TRBJ2-7
V: TRBV6-5
size: -
D: -
DNA: TGTGCCAGCAGTTACTCGATCCCGACTGTAGGCTACGAGCAGTACTTC
CDR3: CASSYSIPTVGYEQYF

J: TRBJ2-7
V: TRBV28
size: -
D: -
DNA: TGTGCCAGCAGTTTAAGTAGCTCCTACGAGCAGTACTTC
CDR3: CASSLSSSYEQYF

J: TRBJ1-2
V: TRBV4-1
size: -
D: -
DNA: TGCGCCAGCAGTCGAGGGCTTAATGGCTACACCTTC
CDR3: CASSRGLNGYTF

J: TRBJ1-2
V: TRBV10-1
size: few
D: -
DNA: TGCGCCAGCAGTGACCCCGGAGGCTATGGCTACACCTTC
CDR3: CASSDPGGYGYTF

J: TRBJ1-2
V: TRBV5-5
size: once
D: -
DNA: TGTGCCAGCACAAGTTACGGGGGAAACCAAGACTACACCTTC
CDR3: CASTSYGGNQDYTF

J: TRBJ1-1
V: TRBV11-2
size: -
D: -
DNA: TGTGCCAGCAGCTTAGTGCACAGGGAGACTGAAGCTTTCTTT
CDR3: CASSLVHRETEAFF

J: TRBJ2-7
V: TRBV6-1
size: -
D: TRBD2
DNA: TGTGCCAGCAGTGAACGTGGACTAGCGGGGGGGCCCTACGAGCAGTACTTC
CDR3: CASSERGLAGGPYEQYF

J: TRBJ1-1
V: TRBV7-9
size: few
D: -
DNA: TGTGCCAGCAGCCAGAGGGCTATGAACACTGAAGCTTTCTTT
CDR3: CASSQRAMNTEAFF